This entry lists 31 T cell receptor beta chains sequenced from one sample in a study of blood T cell repertoires in COVID-19. Assay used: immunoSEQ multiplex PCR; TCRdb lists only in-frame clones, some missing. The table has 60,000 to 95,000 clones, around two thirds seen once. Material: peripheral blood. The receptors originated from a human donor with acute or convalescent COVID-19. The donor label of this sample is uncertain.

There are a few counts of this clone. V is TRBV30 and J is TRBJ1-1, with 7 bases identical to TRBD1. Germline lookup yields CDR1 GTSNPN and CDR2 SVGIG (reference sequence). Trimming removed 5 bases from V and 1 base from J; junction bases left unmatched: 13. This CDR3 spans 16 amino acids. CDR3 sequence (DNA): TGTGCCTGGGGCCAAAGTCGGGGGACAGCGAACACTGAAGCTTTCTTT. Residues: CAWGQSRGTANTEAFF. Full variable domain (outside the CDR3, taken from reference TRBV30 and TRBJ1-1): SQTIHQWPATLVQPVGSPLSLECTVEGTSNPNLYWYRQAAGRGLQLLFYSVGIGQISSEVPQNLSASRPQDRQFILSSKKLLLSDSGFYLCAWGQSRGTANTEAFFGQGTRLTVV.

This rearrangement joins TRBV29-1 to TRBJ2-3; unclear D gene. Germline assignment: CDR1 SQVTM and CDR2 ANQGSEA. CDR3 length equals 14 residues. Trimming left V 1 base short and J 0 bases short, with 8 bases between. CDR3 in amino acids: CSVEVHTSTDTQYF. The CDR3 DNA is TGCAGCGTTGAAGTCCATACTAGCACAGATACGCAGTATTTT.

The rearrangement links TRBV2 to TRBJ2-2, with D possibly matching TRBD1 (5 bases). The germline gives CDR1 SNHLY, CDR2 FYNNEI. Trimming took 5 bases from V and 4 from J, leaving 14 bases between them. The CDR3 consists of 15 residues. Written as DNA, the CDR3 is TGTGCCAGCAGTTCGATTCAGGGCAGCACCGGGGAGCTGTTTTTT. Translating gives CASSSIQGSTGELFF.

The genes are TRBV6-2 or TRBV6-3 and TRBJ2-7, with 13 nucleotides matching TRBD2. This CDR3 is built from 16 residues. The ends lost 5 bases at V and 5 bases at J; junction bases unmatched: 9. Germline V CDR1 and CDR2: MNHEY, SVGEGT. CDR3 sequence (DNA): TGTGCCAGCAGTCCCCGGACTAGCGGGAGTATCAACGAGCAGTACTTC. The encoded protein is CASSPRTSGSINEQYF.

This clone was counted many times. This sequence joins TRBV7-9 and TRBJ1-2; D not certain. Germline V gene sequence: CDR1 SEHNR, CDR2 FQNEAQ (reference sequence). The CDR3 has 12 residues. The V and J ends lost 5 bases and 5 bases respectively, with 9 bases between them. CDR3 nucleotides: TGTGCCAGCAGCCCGACCGGGTATGGCTACACCTTC. Residues: CASSPTGYGYTF.

The rearrangement joins TRBV10-3 to TRBJ2-7; possible D gene TRBD2, 6 bases. The V end was cut by 8 bases, the J end by 3 bases, with 14 bases between. Per germline, CDR1 ENHRY and CDR2 SYGVKD. The CDR3 has 13 amino acids. In DNA, the CDR3 is TGTGCCATCGGGGACGGAGGGGACTACGAGCAGTACTTC. This gives the protein CAIGDGGDYEQYF.

The chain combines TRBV7-2 with TRBJ2-7; 10 nucleotides align to TRBD2. The CDR3 has 15 residues. The trim removed 2 bases at V and 0 bases at J, leaving 1 base unmatched. Germline CDR1 SGHTA, CDR2 FQGNSA. The CDR3 loop reads CASSLWTSGSYEQYF. The CDR3 DNA is TGTGCCAGCAGCTTATGGACTAGCGGCTCCTACGAGCAGTACTTC.

The V call is TRBV30, the J call TRBJ1-5; D gene uncertain. Trimming cost V 4 bases and J 4 bases, with 11 bases left between them. CDR3 size: 13 residues. CDR1 is GTSNPN, CDR2 SVGIG, per germline (reference sequence). The CDR3 reads CAWTSRGNQPQHF. Written as DNA, the CDR3 is TGTGCCTGGACCTCTCGAGGGAATCAGCCCCAGCATTTT. The full variable domain, rest sourced from reference TRBV30 and TRBJ1-5, is SQTIHQWPATLVQPVGSPLSLECTVEGTSNPNLYWYRQAAGRGLQLLFYSVGIGQISSEVPQNLSASRPQDRQFILSSKKLLLSDSGFYLCAWTSRGNQPQHFGDGTRLSIL.

This sequence joins TRBV19 and TRBJ2-5; no reliable D call. The CDR3 runs to 12 residues. V was shortened by 3 bases and J by 2 bases, with 4 bases between the two germline ends. Germline lookup yields CDR1 LNHDA and CDR2 SQIVND (reference sequence). The CDR3 nucleotides are TGTGCCAGTAGTATGCTACAAGAGACCCAGTACTTC. Encoded protein: CASSMLQETQYF.

The chain uses TRBV27 and TRBJ1-3, with 7 positions matching TRBD1. V gave up 4 bases and J gave up 2 bases; unmatched junction bases: 2. Germline CDR1 reads MNHEY; CDR2 reads SMNVEV (reference sequence). The CDR3 extends over 14 amino acids. The CDR3, as DNA: TGTGCCAGCAGTTACAGGGGTCCTGGAAACACCATATATTTT. Its protein is CASSYRGPGNTIYF.

This sequence joins TRBV5-1 and TRBJ1-5, with a weak D call TRBD1 (5 bases). Germline-derived CDR1 and CDR2 are SGHRS and YFSETQ. Trimming removed 4 bases from V and 8 bases from J, with 13 bases in between. CDR3 length: 13 amino acids. The CDR3 is CASSLGGREPQHF. The CDR3 DNA is TGCGCCAGCAGCCTGGGGGGGAGGGAGCCCCAGCATTTT.

The sample holds a few counts of this clone. The V call is TRBV19, the J call TRBJ1-5; D unclear. CDR3 length: 13 amino acids. Germline CDR1 reads LNHDA; CDR2 reads SQIVND (reference sequence). V gave up 7 bases and J gave up 5 bases, with 12 bases separating them. CDR3 nucleotide sequence: TGTGCCAGTAAAGTCCCCGGGGATCAGCCCCAGCATTTT. Translated, it gives CASKVPGDQPQHF.

This clone is a singleton in its sample. J is TRBJ2-7 and V is TRBV30; maybe TRBD1 (6 bases). Deletions cut 3 bases from V and 3 bases from J, with 15 bases between. This CDR3 has 14 amino acids. CDR1 and CDR2 from the germline V gene are GTSNPN and SVGIG (reference sequence). This chain's CDR3 is CAWRKTGTDYEQYF. The CDR3 region has the DNA TGTGCCTGGAGAAAGACAGGCACGGACTACGAGCAGTACTTC.

The chain couples TRBV6-5 to TRBJ2-1; 11 nucleotides line up with TRBD1. The CDR3 totals 13 residues. Germline V CDR1 and CDR2: MNHEY, SVGAGI. The ends lost 6 bases at V and 9 bases at J; junction bases unmatched: 4. The CDR3 is CASSRDRGTEQFF. DNA of the CDR3: TGTGCCAGCAGCCGGGACAGGGGGACTGAGCAGTTCTTC.

The V gene is TRBV9, the J gene TRBJ2-1; weak D call: TRBD1 (6 bases). V lost 4 bases and J lost 4, with 18 bases in between. Germline V CDR1 and CDR2: SGDLS, YYNGEE. The CDR3 consists of 16 residues. The CDR3 coding sequence is TGTGCCAGCAGCTCCCGTAGCTGGGGGCAGTACAATGAGCAGTTCTTC. Translating gives CASSSRSWGQYNEQFF.

This clone was found once. This chain connects TRBV21-1 to TRBJ1-4; no check of the table's D call, TRBD1, against the DNA was made. TRBV21-1 counts as a pseudogene. This CDR3 spans 17 amino acids. The CDR3 loop reads CASSIITEDRANEKLFF. The CDR3 DNA reads as TGTGCCAGCAGCATTATAACGGAGGACAGAGCTAATGAAAAACTGTTTTTT.

This chain links TRBV19 with TRBJ1-5; D may be TRBD1 (6 bases). The CDR3 extends over 13 amino acids. Germline V lookup: CDR1 LNHDA, CDR2 SQIVND (reference sequence). Trimming shortened V by 8 bases and J by 6 bases, and 14 bases separated the two germline ends. DNA for the CDR3: TGTGCCAGTTCTCCAGGGGTAACTCAGCCCCAGCATTTT. This codes for CASSPGVTQPQHF.

V gene TRBV7-3 combines with J gene TRBJ2-2; TRBD1 might be the D (6 bases). CDR1 is SGHTA, CDR2 FQGTGA, per germline. V lost 5 bases and J lost 5, with 18 bases in between. The CDR3 length is 16 residues. The CDR3 region has the DNA TGTGCCAGCAGCCCGCAATCCGGACAGTATACCGGGGAGCTGTTTTTT. Translated, it gives CASSPQSGQYTGELFF.

This clone was picked up a small number of times. V and J are TRBV7-9 and TRBJ2-7, with D tentatively TRBD1 (5 bases). Trimming took off 1 base at V and 7 bases at J, with 20 bases between the two ends. This CDR3 comprises 16 residues. Germline V lookup: CDR1 SEHNR, CDR2 FQNEAQ (reference sequence). DNA for the CDR3: TGTGCCAGCAGCTTAGAACCGGGCCAGGGCGGAGAGGAGCAGTACTTC. It codes for CASSLEPGQGGEEQYF.

This rearrangement joins TRBV5-4 to TRBJ2-7; 8 bases fit TRBD2. The CDR3 is made up of 16 amino acids. Germline V gene data show CDR1 as SGHNT and CDR2 as YYREEE (reference sequence). V gave up 1 base and J gave up 0 bases; unmatched junction bases: 6. The chain's CDR3 is CASSLYSGTLSYEQYF. Written as DNA, the CDR3 is TGTGCCAGCAGCTTGTATAGCGGGACCCTCTCCTACGAGCAGTACTTC.

This clone is medium-sized (0.01 to 0.1%) within its sample. J is TRBJ1-5 and V is TRBV7-8; TRBD1 matches at 9 bases. The CDR3 has 16 amino acids. J lost 3 bases, V lost 1 base, and 4 bases had no gene match. Per the germline V gene, CDR1 is SGHVS and CDR2 is FQNEAQ. The CDR3 here is CASSLGDRVPNQPQHF. CDR3 nucleotide sequence: TGTGCCAGCAGCTTAGGGGACAGGGTTCCCAATCAGCCCCAGCATTTT. The full variable domain, its missing parts supplied by reference TRBV7-8 and TRBJ1-5, is GAGVSQSPRYKVAKRGQDVALRCDPISGHVSLFWYQQALGQGPEFLTYFQNEAQLDKSGLPSDRFFAERPEGSVSTLKIQRTQQEDSAVYLCASSLGDRVPNQPQHFGDGTRLSIL.

Turning to this clone: A read error may produce the germline difference seen at one junction end. The chain combines TRBV7-2 with TRBJ2-3; TRBD2 matches 9 bases. Germline assignment: CDR1 SGHTA and CDR2 FQGNSA. This CDR3 is 14 amino acids long. CDR3 nucleotides: TGTGCCAGCATACTAGCGGGTCCCACAGATACGCAGTTTTTT. Protein product: CASILAGPTDTQFF.

The chain links TRBV19 to TRBJ1-2, with D tentatively TRBD1 (6 bases). The germline CDR1 and CDR2 sequences are LNHDA and SQIVND (reference sequence). V lost 10 bases to trimming and J lost 4 bases, with 16 bases between them. This CDR3 is 13 amino acids long. The CDR3 spells CATAEQGSYGYTF. CDR3 nucleotide sequence: TGTGCCACCGCTGAACAGGGTTCCTATGGCTACACCTTC.

The chain joins TRBV27 to TRBJ1-2; D unclear. CDR1 and CDR2 from the germline V gene are MNHEY and SMNVEV (reference sequence). This CDR3 contains 14 residues. The V gene lost 5 bases and the J gene lost 2 bases, with 12 bases spanning the gap. The CDR3 region is CASSPRAGNYGYTF. DNA of the CDR3: TGTGCCAGCAGTCCCCGTGCGGGGAACTATGGCTACACCTTC.

The chain is built from TRBV5-1 and TRBJ2-1, with 10 bases fitting TRBD2. J was trimmed by 5 bases and V by 4 bases; bases with no gene match: 3. Germline CDR1 reads SGHRS; CDR2 reads YFSETQ. This CDR3 spans 14 amino acids. CDR3 bases: TGCGCCAGCAGCACTAGCGGGGCCCACAATGAGCAGTTCTTC. Its protein product is CASSTSGAHNEQFF.

This sequence joins TRBV4-2 and TRBJ1-5, with 12 positions matching TRBD1. With V trimmed by 0 bases and J by 9 bases, 12 bases remained unmatched. CDR1 and CDR2 from the germline V gene are LGHNA and YNFKEQ. The CDR3 extends over 18 amino acids. The CDR3 DNA is TGTGCCAGCAGCCAAGATTGGGGACAGGGGGCCAGGGGTTGGCCCCAGCATTTT. Translated: CASSQDWGQGARGWPQHF.

V and J are TRBV5-1 and TRBJ1-2; TRBD1 matches 12 bases. V lost 3 bases to trimming and J lost 8 bases; unmatched junction nucleotides: 5. This CDR3 contains 14 residues. Looked up from germline, CDR1 is SGHRS and CDR2 is YFSETQ. The DNA for the CDR3 is TGCGCCAGCAGCTCGGGACAGGGGGCGCACGGCTACACCTTC. It codes for CASSSGQGAHGYTF.

The CDR3 bases are TGTGCCAGCAGCCCTGACAGGATTAAAAGGGCTCGGAGTAAGGCCAACGTCCTGACTTTC. Translation: CASSPDRIKRARSKANVLTF. The J gene is TRBJ2-6, the V gene TRBV2; D perhaps matches TRBD1 (6 bases). V was trimmed by 6 bases and J by 6 bases, leaving 30 bases between them. The CDR3 contains 20 residues. CDR1 and CDR2 (germline): SNHLY, FYNNEI.

This chain links TRBV4-2 with TRBJ2-2; a possible D gene is TRBD2 (6 bases). The CDR3 has 17 residues. The V end lost 0 bases, the J end lost 8 bases, and 19 bases lay between the germline ends. CDR1 and CDR2 (germline): LGHNA, YNFKEQ. Here the CDR3 reads CASSQDNGGGMGGELFF. In DNA, the CDR3 is TGTGCCAGCAGCCAAGATAACGGCGGAGGGATGGGGGGGGAGCTGTTTTTT.

V and J are TRBV13 and TRBJ2-7; 11 positions agree with TRBD2. V dropped 4 bases and J dropped 5; count of bases not matched to a gene: 13. This CDR3 spans 17 amino acids. The germline V gene has CDR1 PRHDT and CDR2 FYEKMQ (reference sequence). CDR3 protein: CASSSTSGSSTGDEQYF. Written as DNA, the CDR3 is TGTGCCAGCAGCTCTACTAGCGGGAGCTCAACGGGGGACGAGCAGTACTTC.

This chain links TRBV18 with TRBJ1-1; D call uncertain. CDR1 KGHSH and CDR2 LQKENI come from the germline V gene. V was pared by 0 bases and J by 4 bases, with 9 bases between. The CDR3 consists of 14 residues. The CDR3 protein is CASSPPSGFTEAFF. CDR3 nucleotides: TGTGCCAGCTCACCACCGAGCGGGTTCACTGAAGCTTTCTTT.